The rows below give T cell receptor beta chains drawn from one sample of a study of T cells in Graves' hyperthyroidism and ophthalmopathy. TCRdb recomputed calls from the multiplex PCR reads with MiXCR, one row per CDR3 protein. The table shows 600,000 to 850,000 distinct CDR3 sequences, with around a sixth occurring only once. The specimen sequenced was blood. These receptors were collected from a woman between 50 and 59 years old with Graves' hyperthyroidism that later progressed to Graves' ophthalmopathy. The CDR3 runs from the conserved cysteine through the conserved F or W. D genes are given only for firm matches. Only part of the rows carry a size: once, few, many, or a class if the clone is expanded.

TRBJ1-4 few 14 TRBD1 TRBV12-3/TRBV12-4 TGTGCCAGCAGGGGAGAGGGGGCCTGGGAAAAACTGTTTTTT CASRGEGAWEKLFF
TRBJ2-2 few 15 - TRBV7-3 TGTGCCAGCAGGAGGACGGAGGCGCGGACCGGGGAGCTGTTTTTT CASRRTEARTGELFF
TRBJ2-7 many 14 - TRBV6-5 TGTGCCAGCAGTTACAACTGGAGAGGGGTCGAGCAGTACTTC CASSYNWRGVEQYF
TRBJ2-5 - 17 TRBD1 TRBV7-6 TGTGCCAGCAGCGACCCCGGCGGGGGACAGGGACCAGGGACCCAGTACTTC CASSDPGGGQGPGTQYF
TRBJ2-7 few 15 - TRBV14 TGTGCCAGCAGCCAAGATATTGGTGCTTCCTACGAGCAGTACTTC CASSQDIGASYEQYF
TRBJ2-3 many 15 TRBD2 TRBV3-1 TGTGCCAGCAGCCCCGCACCTAGCGGGGCAGATACGCAGTATTTT CASSPAPSGADTQYF
TRBJ1-4 - 14 - TRBV3-1 TGTGCCAGCACCACGACCTTACAGGGTGAAAAACTGTTTTTT CASTTTLQGEKLFF
TRBJ2-3 few 16 TRBD1 TRBV7-2 TGTGCCAGCAGCTTAATGGGACAGTCCTACACAGATACGCAGTATTTT CASSLMGQSYTDTQYF
TRBJ1-1 - 14 - TRBV13 TGTGCCAGCAGCTTAATGAGGGGAAACACTGAAGCTTTCTTT CASSLMRGNTEAFF
TRBJ2-3 few 12 - TRBV20-1 TGCAGTGCGGGACGGAACACAGATACGCAGTATTTT CSAGRNTDTQYF
TRBJ1-1 few 15 - TRBV12-5 TGTGCTAGTGGCCGCTATGCGGGTGTGGGGACTGAAGCTTTCTTT CASGRYAGVGTEAFF
TRBJ1-5 many 14 - TRBV15 TGTGCCACCAGCAGACCAAATAGCAATCAGCCCCAGCATTTT CATSRPNSNQPQHF
TRBJ2-7 few 15 TRBD1 TRBV5-8 TGTGCCAGCAGCTTGGTCGGGACAGCAAACTACGAGCAGTACTTC CASSLVGTANYEQYF
TRBJ2-2 few 15 TRBD1 TRBV19 TGTGCCAGTAGTATGACAGGGGGTGGCACCGGGGAGCTGTTTTTT CASSMTGGGTGELFF
TRBJ1-2 few 15 TRBD1 TRBV19 TGTGCCAGTAGTATCGCGGGACAGGGGAGCTATGGCTACACCTTC CASSIAGQGSYGYTF
TRBJ1-6 few 14 - TRBV7-6 TGTGCCAGCAGCTTAGCCCGCTATAATTCACCCCTCCACTTT CASSLARYNSPLHF
TRBJ2-7 few 13 - TRBV14 TGTGCCAGCAGCCAGACACCCCCCTACGAGCAGTACTTC CASSQTPPYEQYF
TRBJ2-2 many 16 - TRBV12-3/TRBV12-4 TGTGCCAGCAGTTTTGGAAGGGTAGAGAACACCGGGGAGCTGTTTTTT CASSFGRVENTGELFF
TRBJ2-7 few 14 - TRBV6-1 TGTGCCAGCAAGCCGTTACGGTCCCTACGAGGGCAGTACTTC CASKPLRSLRGQYF
TRBJ2-7 - 15 TRBD1 TRBV4-1 TGCGCCAGCAGCCAAGATCAGCAGGGGGCCTACGAGCAGTACTTC CASSQDQQGAYEQYF
TRBJ2-1 few 17 TRBD2 TRBV20-1 TGCAGTGCGCCGGGACTAGCGGGGTTCAGCTCCTACAATGAGCAGTTCTTC CSAPGLAGFSSYNEQFF
TRBJ1-1 many 13 - TRBV6-1 TGTGCCAGCACGCGAGAAATGAACACTGAAGCTTTCTTT CASTREMNTEAFF
TRBJ1-4 many 15 TRBD1 TRBV18 TGTGCCAGCTCACACAGCAGGGGGCGAAACGAAAAACTGTTTTTT CASSHSRGRNEKLFF
TRBJ2-7 few 16 TRBD2 TRBV18 TGTGCCAGCTCACCGAGGACTAGCGGGGATTCCTACGAGCAGTACTTC CASSPRTSGDSYEQYF
TRBJ1-2 few 14 - TRBV10-3 TGTGCCATCAGTGAGAAGGGGTACAGCCATGGCTACACCTTC CAISEKGYSHGYTF
TRBJ2-1 - 13 - TRBV5-1 TGCGCCAGCAGCTTGACACGGGTCAATGAGCAGTTCTTC CASSLTRVNEQFF
TRBJ1-1 many 13 - TRBV20-1 TGCAGTGCTAGAGTTGGCCGGAACACTGAAGCTTTCTTT CSARVGRNTEAFF
TRBJ2-1 few 17 - TRBV3-1 TGTGCCAGCAGCCAAGATTGGGGGGTAAAGGGGTACAATGAGCAGTTCTTC CASSQDWGVKGYNEQFF
TRBJ1-1 many 17 - TRBV12-3/TRBV12-4 TGTGCCAGCAGTTTAGTGGGTCTCCTAGGTGGGAACACTGAAGCTTTCTTT CASSLVGLLGGNTEAFF
TRBJ1-4 few 15 TRBD1 TRBV12-3/TRBV12-4 TGTGCCAGCAGCCGTAAACAGGGGGCTGGTGAAAAACTGTTTTTT CASSRKQGAGEKLFF
TRBJ1-2 few 11 - TRBV20-1 TGCAGTGCTAGAATAGACTATGGCTACACCTTC CSARIDYGYTF
TRBJ2-5 - 13 - TRBV29-1 TGCAGCGTTGACGGCAGCCAAGATGGGACCCAGTACTTC CSVDGSQDGTQYF
TRBJ1-1 few 15 TRBD1 TRBV19 TGTGCCAGTAGTATCCAGGGGGGATTACCCACTGAAGCTTTCTTT CASSIQGGLPTEAFF
TRBJ2-1 - 17 TRBD1 TRBV18 TGTGCCAGCTCAAACCAGGTAGGACAGGGTTTCCGGGATGAGCAGTTCTTC CASSNQVGQGFRDEQFF
TRBJ1-6 many 17 TRBD1 TRBV3-1 TGTGCCAGCAGCCAAGATTGGACGACAGGGAATAATTCACCCCTCCACTTT CASSQDWTTGNNSPLHF
TRBJ2-1 - 15 - TRBV29-1 TGCAGCGTTGGGGGGTGGGGCACCGCCTACAATGAGCAGTTCTTC CSVGGWGTAYNEQFF
TRBJ1-1 many 15 - TRBV11-2 TGTGCCAGCAGCTTAGACGCGGGAGGGAGGACGGGTGCTTTCTTT CASSLDAGGRTGAFF
TRBJ1-1 few 17 - TRBV6-1 TGTGCCAGCAGTCAAGGCTTGCGGACAGCCTTGAACACTGAAGCTTTCTTT CASSQGLRTALNTEAFF
TRBJ2-2 many 14 - TRBV6-1 TGTGCCAGCTACCGGGACCCGAACACCGGGGAGCTGTTTTTT CASYRDPNTGELFF
TRBJ1-6 - 14 TRBD1 TRBV19 TGTGCCAGTAAAGGGGGACAGGGTGATTCACCCCTCCACTTT CASKGGQGDSPLHF
TRBJ2-1 many 11 - TRBV2 TGTGCCAGCACCCAAGGACCGTCGCAGTTCTTC CASTQGPSQFF
TRBJ1-2 - 13 - TRBV4-1 TGCGCCAGCACCCTACAGGGAGGGCATGGCTACACCTTC CASTLQGGHGYTF
TRBJ1-1 - 15 - TRBV15 TGTGCCACCAGCACCTCACGGATGAGGGACACTGGAGCTTTCTTT CATSTSRMRDTGAFF